This T cell receptor beta chain is drawn from a study of T cells in Graves' hyperthyroidism and ophthalmopathy. TCR beta CDR3 regions were amplified from RNA. HTBI primers were used for first-round RT-PCR of the TCR CDR3. TCRdb re-analysed the multiplex PCR reads in MiXCR, keeping a single row per CDR3 protein. The data contain approximately 400,000 distinct CDR3 sequences, roughly 14% of them singletons. This clonotype showed up many times. Any patient presenting with uncontrolled infection, other autoimmune disease, pregnancy or lactation was left out. Germline-derived CDR1 and CDR2 are SGHVS and FNYEAQ. The CDR3 has 16 amino acids. The ends lost 4 bases at V and 1 base at J; junction bases unmatched: 5.

The receptor comes from a woman between 18 and 30 years old with Graves' hyperthyroidism that later progressed to Graves' ophthalmopathy. Sequencing input: blood. The chain recombines TRBV7-6 with TRBJ2-5, with TRBD1 identical over 11 bases. The CDR3 region is CASSSAGTGGQETQYF. The CDR3 coding sequence is TGTGCCAGCAGCTCGGCCGGGACAGGGGGCCAAGAGACCCAGTACTTC.